These 10 T cell receptor beta chains were all obtained from the same sample, sequenced in a study of T cell clonality in common variable immunodeficiency. Study findings and constraints: Common variable immunodeficiency TCR beta sequences reportedly had fewer deletions and N-nucleotide insertions.

These TCRs are of unknown antigen specificity. Here immunoSEQ multiplex PCR was the method, and the copy in TCRdb shows in-frame clones only, minus some. This sample has about 19,000 clones and no singletons, with approximately 7% in the ten largest. Material for sequencing was peripheral blood mononuclear cells. The receptors were gathered from a human donor with common variable immunodeficiency.

With respect to this clone: The read gets to within 3 residues of the CDR3 end, and the germline J gene fills in the rest. V gene TRBV7-2 combines with J gene TRBJ1-1; possible D gene TRBD1, 5 bases. Germline values: CDR1 SGHTA, CDR2 FQGNSA. The CDR3 runs to 15 residues. The CDR3 loop reads CASSLVAGLVVGAFF. The CDR3 DNA, read in part, is TGTGCCAGCAGCTTAGTGGCAGGGTTGGTGGTGGGA.

This clone came up a few times. The CDR3 extends 3 residues past the end of the read, so its final part is completed from the germline J gene. The rearrangement joins TRBV7-2 to TRBJ2-3, with D possibly TRBD2 on 5 matching bases. The V end lost 6 bases, the J end lost 0 bases, and 10 bases lay between the germline ends. The CDR3 is 14 amino acids. CDR1 and CDR2 from the germline V gene are SGHTA and FQGNSA. The CDR3 DNA, read in part, is TGTGCCAGCAGGGTCAGACTAAGCACAGATACG. It encodes CASRVRLSTDT. The CDR3 reads in full as CASRVRLSTDTQYF.

Ten or more counts support this clone. The read ends 3 residues early relative to the CDR3; the germline J gene fills the gap. The chain employs TRBV5-1 and TRBJ1-5, with 7 positions matching TRBD1. Trimming cost V 0 bases and J 6 bases; bases outside gene matches: 3. Germline V CDR1 and CDR2: SGHRS, YFSETQ. The CDR3 has 14 amino acids. Incomplete CDR3 DNA: TGCGCCAGCAGCTTGGAGGGGGCGGGTCAGCCC. Its translation is CASSLEGAGQP. The full CDR3 sequence reads CASSLEGAGQPQHF. The variable domain in full, completed from reference TRBV5-1 and TRBJ1-5, reads KAGVTQTPRYLIKTRGQQVTLSCSPISGHRSVSWYQQTPGQGLQFLFEYFSETQRNKGNFPGRFSGRQFSNSRSEMNVSTLELGDSALYLCASSLEGAGQPQHFGDGTRLSIL.

This clone came up many times. The CDR3 goes on 3 residues after the read ends, and that part is filled in from the germline J gene. This chain connects TRBV10-3 to TRBJ2-6, with D perhaps TRBD1 (6 bases). The CDR3 totals 16 residues. V was clipped by 9 bases and J by 0 bases, with 15 bases between them. CDR1 and CDR2 (germline): ENHRY, SYGVKD. The CDR3 DNA, read in part, is TGTGCCATAAGACCCCAGGGGATCTCTGGGGCCAACGTC. Translating it yields CAIRPQGISGANV. The whole CDR3 reads CAIRPQGISGANVLTF.

This clone showed up just a few times. The read comes to an end 3 residues before the CDR3 does, leaving the germline J gene to fill in the end. The genes are TRBV7-3 and TRBJ1-4; D might be TRBD1 (5 bases). Germline lookup yields CDR1 SGHTA and CDR2 FQGTGA. CDR3 length: 19 amino acids. V was shortened by 1 base and J by 0 bases, with 18 bases between the two germline ends. CDR3 residues: CASSLMLGSGHATNEKLFF. Incomplete CDR3 DNA: TGTGCCAGCAGCTTAATGTTGGGGTCAGGGCATGCAACTAATGAAAAA.

This clone is judged medium-sized (0.01 to 0.1%). The read terminates 3 residues before the CDR3 end, so the remaining end is supplied by the germline J gene. V gene TRBV9 combines with J gene TRBJ1-1; a possible D gene is TRBD1 (5 bases). The CDR3 is made up of 15 amino acids. The ends were cut back, 3 bases at V and 0 bases at J, with 12 bases in the middle. Germline lookup yields CDR1 SGDLS and CDR2 YYNGEE. CDR3 in amino acids: CASSGRETLNTEAFF. The CDR3 bases that were read are TGTGCCAGCAGCGGCAGGGAGACCTTGAACACTGAA.

This clone appeared many times. Sequencing ends 3 residues short of the CDR3 end; the germline J gene provides the rest. The V and J genes are TRBV2 and TRBJ2-7, with D possibly matching TRBD1 (6 bases). This CDR3 contains 13 residues. Germline loops: CDR1 SNHLY, CDR2 FYNNEI. V gave up 4 bases and J gave up 2 bases, with 9 bases separating them. Incomplete CDR3 DNA: TGTGCCAGCAGTGGGGACAATACCTACGAG. This gives the protein CASSGDNTYE. The whole CDR3 is CASSGDNTYEQYF.

Comment on this clone: The read terminates 3 residues before the CDR3 end, so the remaining end is supplied by the germline J gene. This rearrangement joins TRBV7-2 to TRBJ2-2; 9 bases align to TRBD2. This CDR3 has 15 amino acids. The germline CDR1 and CDR2 sequences are SGHTA and FQGNSA. The part of the CDR3 DNA that was read is TGTGCCAGCAGCTTATCCCTGACTAGCGGTGCTGGG. Translating it yields CASSLSLTSGAG. The entire CDR3 protein is CASSLSLTSGAGLFF.

Partial CDR3 DNA: TGCGCCAGCAGCTCACTTCCCCAAGAGACC. It yields the protein CASSSLPQET. The CDR3, in full, reads CASSSLPQETQYF. The gene calls are TRBV5-1 and TRBJ2-5, with unresolved D. Read coverage stops 3 residues before the CDR3 terminus; the germline J gene supplies the remainder. The V gene's germline CDR1 is SGHRS and CDR2 YFSETQ. CDR3 length: 13 residues. The V and J ends lost 3 bases and 1 base respectively, with 7 bases between them. The whole variable domain, remainder taken from reference TRBV5-1 and TRBJ2-5, is KAGVTQTPRYLIKTRGQQVTLSCSPISGHRSVSWYQQTPGQGLQFLFEYFSETQRNKGNFPGRFSGRQFSNSRSEMNVSTLELGDSALYLCASSSLPQETQYFGPGTRLLVL.

There are many counts of this clone. One end of the junction fails to match germline, which may point to a read error. The read ends 3 residues shy of where the CDR3 ends; the end is completed using the germline J gene. This chain joins TRBV29-1 and TRBJ2-1, with 13 positions matching TRBD2. The CDR3 is made up of 14 amino acids. The germline CDR1 and CDR2 sequences are SQVTM and ANQGSEA. The DNA read from the CDR3 is TGCAGCGCTGAAGGACTAGCGGGGGCGGATGAG. This gives the protein CSAEGLAGADE. The CDR3 in full is CSAEGLAGADEQFF.